The present T cell receptor beta chain was sequenced within a study of blood T cell repertoires in COVID-19. Clones were sequenced by immunoSEQ multiplex PCR, and TCRdb holds only the in-frame ones, with some missing. The repertoire holds around 180,000 clones, with 84% as singletons. The germline gives CDR1 SGHDT, CDR2 YYEEEE. The CDR3 is 13 amino acids. Trimming removed 0 bases at V and 8 bases at J, with 8 bases between. This sequence originates from a man aged 45-60 years who had recovered from COVID-19. The chain recombines TRBV5-6 with TRBJ1-4, with D unclear. Sequencing was carried out using PBMCs or T cells enriched from blood (not recorded which). CDR3 amino acids: CASSLGSWEKLFF. The CDR3 region has the DNA TGTGCCAGCAGCTTGGGGAGCTGGGAAAAACTGTTTTTT.